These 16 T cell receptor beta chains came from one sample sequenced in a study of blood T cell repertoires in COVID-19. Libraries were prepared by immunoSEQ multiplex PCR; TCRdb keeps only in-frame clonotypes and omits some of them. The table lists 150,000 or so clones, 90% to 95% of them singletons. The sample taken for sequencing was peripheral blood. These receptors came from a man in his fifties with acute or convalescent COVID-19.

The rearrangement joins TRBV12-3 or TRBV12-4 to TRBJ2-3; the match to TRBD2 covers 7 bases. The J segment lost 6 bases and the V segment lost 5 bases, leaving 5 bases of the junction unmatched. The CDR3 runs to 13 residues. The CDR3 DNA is TGTGCCAGCAGTGCTAGCGGAGCCGATACGCAGTATTTT. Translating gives CASSASGADTQYF.

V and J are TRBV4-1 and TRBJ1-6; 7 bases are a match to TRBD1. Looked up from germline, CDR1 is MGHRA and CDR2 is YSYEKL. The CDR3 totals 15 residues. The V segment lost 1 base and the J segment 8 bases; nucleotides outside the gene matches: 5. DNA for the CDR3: TGCGCCAGCAGCCAAGCCGGGACAGTCGATTCACCCCTCCACTTT. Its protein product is CASSQAGTVDSPLHF.

The CDR3 loop reads CAIPAGGGTGANVLTF. The CDR3 region has the DNA TGTGCCATTCCCGCCGGGGGAGGGACTGGGGCCAACGTCCTGACTTTC. V gene TRBV10-3 combines with J gene TRBJ2-6; TRBD2 matches 7 bases. After removal of 9 bases from V and 2 bases from J, the junction contained 10 bases not matched to a gene. Germline values: CDR1 ENHRY, CDR2 SYGVKD. The CDR3 runs to 16 residues.

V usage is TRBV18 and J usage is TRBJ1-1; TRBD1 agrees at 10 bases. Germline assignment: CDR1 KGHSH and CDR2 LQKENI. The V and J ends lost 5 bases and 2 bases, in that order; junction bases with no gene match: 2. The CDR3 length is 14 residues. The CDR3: CASSSTGGNTEAFF. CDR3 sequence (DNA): TGTGCCAGCTCATCGACAGGGGGCAACACTGAAGCTTTCTTT. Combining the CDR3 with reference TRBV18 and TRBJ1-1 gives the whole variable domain NAGVMQNPRHLVRRRGQEARLRCSPMKGHSHVYWYRQLPEEGLKFMVYLQKENIIDESGMPKERFSAEFPKEGPSILRIQQVVRGDSAAYFCASSSTGGNTEAFFGQGTRLTVV.

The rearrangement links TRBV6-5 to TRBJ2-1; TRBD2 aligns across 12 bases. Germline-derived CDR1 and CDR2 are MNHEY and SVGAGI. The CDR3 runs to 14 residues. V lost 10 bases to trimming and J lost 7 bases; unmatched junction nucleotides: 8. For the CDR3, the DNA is TGTGCCACCCAACTAGCGGGAGGCAATAATGAGCAGTTCTTC. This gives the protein CATQLAGGNNEQFF.

The CDR3 DNA sequence: TGTGCCAGCAGCCGGGGACAGGGAATGAGGGCTCACACTGAAGCTTTCTTT. Protein: CASSRGQGMRAHTEAFF. This chain links TRBV11-2 with TRBJ1-1; 9 bases are a match to TRBD1. Germline loops: CDR1 SGHAT, CDR2 FQNNGV. J lost 3 bases, V lost 5 bases, and 13 bases had no gene match. This CDR3 is built from 17 residues.

CDR3 sequence reads: CATSMGQSYNEQFF. CDR3 sequence (DNA): TGTGCCACCAGCATGGGACAGAGCTACAATGAGCAGTTCTTC. The chain links TRBV15 to TRBJ2-1; 7 bases match TRBD1. The germline gives CDR1 LNHNV, CDR2 YYDKDF (reference sequence). The CDR3 has 14 residues. V gave up 4 bases and J gave up 3 bases; unmatched junction bases: 3.

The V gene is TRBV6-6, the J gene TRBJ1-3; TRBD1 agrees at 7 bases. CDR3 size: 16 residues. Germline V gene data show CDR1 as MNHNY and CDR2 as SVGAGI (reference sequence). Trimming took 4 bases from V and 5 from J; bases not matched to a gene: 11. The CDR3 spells CASSSPPNRGRNTIYF. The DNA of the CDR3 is TGTGCCAGCAGTTCCCCTCCTAACAGGGGTCGAAACACCATATATTTT.

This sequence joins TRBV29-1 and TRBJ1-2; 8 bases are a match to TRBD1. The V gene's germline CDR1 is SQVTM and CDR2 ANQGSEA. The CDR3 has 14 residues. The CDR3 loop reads CSSEADRGPGGYTF. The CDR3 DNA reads TGCAGTTCGGAGGCCGACAGGGGCCCTGGTGGCTACACCTTC.

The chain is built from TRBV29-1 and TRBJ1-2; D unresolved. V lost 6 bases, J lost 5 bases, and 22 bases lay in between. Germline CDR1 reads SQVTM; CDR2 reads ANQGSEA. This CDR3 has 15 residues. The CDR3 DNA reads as TGCAGCGTCGATTCGCGCGGCAGCCCGGGGTATGGCTACACCTTC. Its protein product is CSVDSRGSPGYGYTF.

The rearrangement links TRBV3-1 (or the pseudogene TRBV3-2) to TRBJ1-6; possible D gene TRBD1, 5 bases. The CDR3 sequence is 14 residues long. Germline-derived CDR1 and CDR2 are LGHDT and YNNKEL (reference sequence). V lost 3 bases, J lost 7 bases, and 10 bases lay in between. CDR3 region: CASSHSDTNSPLHF. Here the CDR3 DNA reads TGTGCCAGCAGCCATTCGGACACCAATTCACCCCTCCACTTT.

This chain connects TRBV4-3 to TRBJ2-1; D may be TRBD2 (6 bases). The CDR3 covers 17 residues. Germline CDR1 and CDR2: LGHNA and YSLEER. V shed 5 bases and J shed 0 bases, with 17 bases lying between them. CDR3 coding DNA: TGCGCCAGCAGCAACTTTTATAGGGACTCCTCCTACAATGAGCAGTTCTTC. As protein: CASSNFYRDSSYNEQFF.

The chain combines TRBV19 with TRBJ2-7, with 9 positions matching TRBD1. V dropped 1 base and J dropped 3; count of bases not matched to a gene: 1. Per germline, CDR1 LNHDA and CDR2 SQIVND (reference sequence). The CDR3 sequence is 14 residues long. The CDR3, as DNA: TGTGCCAGTAGTATAGGGGACAGGGTCTACGAGCAGTACGTC. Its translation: CASSIGDRVYEQYV.

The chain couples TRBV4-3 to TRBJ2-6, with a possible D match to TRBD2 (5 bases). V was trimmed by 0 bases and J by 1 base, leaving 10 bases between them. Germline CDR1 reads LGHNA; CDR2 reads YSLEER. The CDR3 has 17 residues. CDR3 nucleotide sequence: TGCGCCAGCAGCCAAGATATGAGGGCTTCTGGGGCCAACGTCCTGACTTTC. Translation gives CASSQDMRASGANVLTF.

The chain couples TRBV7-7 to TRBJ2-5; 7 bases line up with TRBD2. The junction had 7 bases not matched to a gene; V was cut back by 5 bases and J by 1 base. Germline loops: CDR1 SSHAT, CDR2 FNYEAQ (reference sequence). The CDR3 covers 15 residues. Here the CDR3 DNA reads TGTGCCAGCAGCCGCGCGGGACTACTCCAAGAGACCCAGTACTTC. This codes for CASSRAGLLQETQYF.

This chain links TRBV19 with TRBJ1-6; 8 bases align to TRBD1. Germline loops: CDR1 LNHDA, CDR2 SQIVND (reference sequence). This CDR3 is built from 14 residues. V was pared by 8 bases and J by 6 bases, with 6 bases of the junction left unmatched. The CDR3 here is CASDRGWGNSPLHF. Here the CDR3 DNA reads TGTGCCAGTGACAGGGGCTGGGGTAATTCACCCCTCCACTTT.